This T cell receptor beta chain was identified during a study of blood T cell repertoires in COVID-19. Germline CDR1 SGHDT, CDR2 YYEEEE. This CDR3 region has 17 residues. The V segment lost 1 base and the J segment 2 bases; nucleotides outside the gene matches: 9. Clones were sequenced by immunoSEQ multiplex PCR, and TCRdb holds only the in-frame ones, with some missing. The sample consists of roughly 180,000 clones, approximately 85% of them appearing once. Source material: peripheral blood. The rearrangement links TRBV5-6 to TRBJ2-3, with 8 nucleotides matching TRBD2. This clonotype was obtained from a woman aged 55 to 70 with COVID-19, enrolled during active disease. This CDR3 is CASSLPGGPFPTDTQYF. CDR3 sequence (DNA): TGTGCCAGCAGCTTGCCGGGAGGGCCTTTCCCCACAGATACGCAGTATTTT.